These 29 T cell receptor beta chains were all obtained from the same sample, sequenced in a study of Graves' ophthalmopathy and Graves' hyperthyroidism. The authors amplified TCR beta CDR3 regions, and they did so from RNA transcripts for repertoire sequencing. The authors performed first-round RT-PCR with HTBI primers and then a second-round multiplex PCR. TCRdb processed the multiplex PCR reads anew with MiXCR; each CDR3 protein has one entry. The profile shows more than 1,000,000 distinct CDR3 sequences, roughly 35% of them singletons. The sequenced sample consisted of peripheral blood or thyroid tissue (not recorded which). The receptors shown here come from an adult man with Graves' hyperthyroidism.

This clonotype was detected ten times or more. CDR3: CASSLVGRVALHF. The CDR3 region has the DNA TGTGCCAGCAGCTTGGTAGGGAGGGTAGCCCTCCACTTT. The V call is TRBV5-5, the J call TRBJ1-6; D is unresolved. V was trimmed by 0 bases and J by 14 bases, leaving 12 bases between them. This CDR3 is 13 amino acids long. The V gene's germline CDR1 is SGHKS and CDR2 YYEKEE (reference sequence).

This clonotype was counted only a few times. The chain has TRBV25-1 and TRBJ1-4; TRBD1 matches 7 bases. This CDR3 is 14 amino acids long. V shed 8 bases, J shed 3 bases, and the junction held 6 bases outside the gene matches. Germline V gene data show CDR1 as MGHDK and CDR2 as SYGVNS. The CDR3 loop is CASRGDRSNEKLFF. The DNA of the CDR3 is TGTGCCAGCCGGGGGGACAGATCTAATGAAAAACTGTTTTTT. Full variable domain (rest looked up from reference TRBV25-1 and TRBJ1-4): EADIYQTPRYLVIGTGKKITLECSQTMGHDKMYWYQQDPGMELHLIHYSYGVNSTEKGDLSSESTVSRIRTEHFPLTLESARPSHTSQYLCASRGDRSNEKLFFGSGTQLSVL.

This clonotype occurred a few times. The chain recombines TRBV12-3 or TRBV12-4 with TRBJ2-7, with 12 bases fitting TRBD2. The CDR3 sequence is 17 residues long. With V trimmed by 6 bases and J by 0 bases, 9 bases remained unmatched. CDR3 sequence: CASSVRGLAGPSYEQYF. The CDR3 DNA reads as TGTGCCAGCAGCGTTCGAGGACTAGCGGGGCCCTCCTACGAGCAGTACTTC.

This clonotype appeared a few times. The chain couples TRBV6-5 to TRBJ1-5; 9 bases agree with TRBD1. V lost 7 bases, J lost 4 bases, and 5 bases stayed unmatched. CDR3 length: 14 amino acids. Germline lookup yields CDR1 MNHEY and CDR2 SVGAGI. CDR3 loop: CASTTGGLNQPQHF. As DNA, the CDR3 is TGTGCCAGCACCACAGGGGGCCTGAATCAGCCCCAGCATTTT.

This clonotype was seen a few times. The J gene is TRBJ2-7, the V gene TRBV4-1, with 7 bases lining up with TRBD2. This CDR3 is built from 17 residues. Trimming removed 1 base from V and 0 bases from J; junction bases left unmatched: 9. Germline V lookup: CDR1 MGHRA, CDR2 YSYEKL. CDR3 loop: CASSQALLAENSYEQYF. The CDR3 DNA reads as TGCGCCAGCAGCCAAGCTTTGCTAGCGGAGAACTCCTACGAGCAGTACTTC.

This clonotype was picked up a small number of times. The V gene is TRBV29-1, the J gene TRBJ2-7; D perhaps matches TRBD1 (5 bases). CDR1 is SQVTM, CDR2 ANQGSEA, per germline. There are 13 residues in the CDR3. The ends were cut back, 4 bases at V and 6 bases at J, with 16 bases in the middle. CDR3 in amino acids: CSVGFTGIGEQYF. The DNA of the CDR3 is TGCAGCGTTGGTTTCACAGGAATTGGCGAGCAGTACTTC.

On this clonotype: Given a much more abundant clone one base away, this may be a read error. The chain recombines TRBV5-1 with TRBJ2-7; no clear D. This CDR3 spans 14 amino acids. CDR1 is SGHRS, CDR2 YFSETQ, per germline. CDR3 loop: CASGFSRSSYEQYF. As DNA, the CDR3 is TGCGCCAGCGGCTTCTCGCGGAGCTCCTACGAGCAGTACTTC.

Worth noting for this clonotype: A much larger clone lies one base from this, so it may be a read error. The CDR3 DNA sequence: TGTGCCAGCAGCCCTATATCGGTGGCCCACAATGAGCAGTACTTC. Amino acids: CASSPISVAHNEQYF. The chain has TRBV2 and TRBJ2-7; D unclear. The CDR3 sequence is 15 residues long. In germline, CDR1 is SNHLY, CDR2 FYNNEI. The germline V and J ends were trimmed by 6 bases and 7 bases, with 22 bases remaining between them.

Comments on this clonotype: A much larger clone lies a single base off, so this may be a read error. V usage is TRBV2 and J usage is TRBJ2-7, with TRBD2 matching over 9 bases. In germline, CDR1 is SNHLY, CDR2 FYNNEI. The CDR3 length is 14 residues. The CDR3 reads CAGSSTSGPYEQYF. Written as DNA, the CDR3 is TGTGCCGGCAGCTCGACTAGCGGTCCCTACGAGCAGTACTTC. The variable domain in full, completed from reference TRBV2 and TRBJ2-7, reads EPEVTQTPSHQVTQMGQEVILRCVPISNHLYFYWYRQILGQKVEFLVSFYNNEISEKSEIFDDQFSVERPDGSNFTLKIRSTKLEDSAMYFCAGSSTSGPYEQYFGPGTRLTVT.

This clonotype showed up just once. The chain recombines TRBV10-3 with TRBJ2-5, with D tentatively TRBD1 (6 bases). This CDR3 is 16 amino acids long. Germline lookup yields CDR1 ENHRY and CDR2 SYGVKD. V dropped 2 bases and J dropped 9 bases, with 22 bases sitting between them. CDR3 bases: TGTGCCATCAGTGAGAGGGGGTTGGGAAGCAATCAGCCCCAGTACTTC. Translated: CAISERGLGSNQPQYF.

Many counts were recorded for this clonotype. The chain recombines TRBV19 with TRBJ1-1; 9 nucleotides line up with TRBD1. The CDR3 sequence is 16 residues long. V shed 6 bases, J shed 3 bases, and the junction held 11 bases outside the gene matches. The V gene's germline CDR1 is LNHDA and CDR2 SQIVND (reference sequence). The CDR3 DNA reads as TGTGCCAGTAGGGACAGGGGAATTACGTTGGACACTGAAGCTTTCTTT. This gives the protein CASRDRGITLDTEAFF.

This clonotype showed up many times. J is TRBJ2-5 and V is TRBV7-8; the D gene is possibly TRBD2 (5 bases). Germline V gene lookup returns CDR1 SGHVS and CDR2 FQNEAQ. The CDR3 covers 18 residues. Deletions cut 5 bases from V and 3 bases from J, with 25 bases between. The CDR3 DNA reads TGTGCCAGCAGCGGTGGACGTCTAGCACCAGTTTGGGAAGAGACCCAGTACTTC. This encodes CASSGGRLAPVWEETQYF.

The chain uses TRBV2 and TRBJ2-7; D unclear. Germline CDR1 SNHLY, CDR2 FYNNEI. CDR3 length: 14 residues. V gave up 3 bases and J gave up 0 bases, with 9 bases separating them. This chain's CDR3 is CASSDDLYSYEQYF. The CDR3 DNA is TGTGCCAGCAGTGACGATCTTTACTCCTACGAGCAGTACTTC. The variable domain in full, with the rest retrieved from reference TRBV2 and TRBJ2-7, is EPEVTQTPSHQVTQMGQEVILRCVPISNHLYFYWYRQILGQKVEFLVSFYNNEISEKSEIFDDQFSVERPDGSNFTLKIRSTKLEDSAMYFCASSDDLYSYEQYFGPGTRLTVT.

This clonotype appeared a few times. This may arise from a read error, as a much more abundant clone is one base away. V usage is TRBV20-1 and J usage is TRBJ1-1; 7 bases map to TRBD1. CDR1 and CDR2 from the germline V gene are DFQATT and SNEGSKA (reference sequence). The J segment lost 2 bases and the V segment lost 2 bases, leaving 11 bases of the junction unmatched. This CDR3 comprises 16 residues. The CDR3 nucleotides are TGCAGTGCTAGAAAGACAGGGCAGCCTCGAAACACTGAAGCTTTCTTT. It codes for CSARKTGQPRNTEAFF.

This chain uses TRBV7-9 with TRBJ2-7; D may be TRBD2 (6 bases). Germline V gene sequence: CDR1 SEHNR, CDR2 FQNEAQ (reference sequence). Trimming stripped 7 bases from V and 0 bases from J, with 19 bases between. CDR3 size: 16 residues. CDR3 residues: CASTTEGAGGSYEQYF. The CDR3 region has the DNA TGTGCCAGCACCACAGAAGGGGCCGGGGGCTCCTACGAGCAGTACTTC.

This clonotype was seen a handful of times. The chain has TRBV7-2 and TRBJ1-3; D is unresolved. Germline loops: CDR1 SGHTA, CDR2 FQGNSA. The V end lost 6 bases, the J end lost 0 bases, and 12 bases lay between the germline ends. The CDR3 loop spans 15 amino acids. The CDR3 nucleotides read TGTGCCAGCAGTTATCACGTCAGCTCTGGAAACACCATATATTTT. Translation: CASSYHVSSGNTIYF.

Many counts were recorded for this clonotype. The chain has TRBV7-8 and TRBJ1-3; weak D call: TRBD1 (5 bases). Germline V gene data show CDR1 as SGHVS and CDR2 as FQNEAQ. This CDR3 region has 16 residues. Trimming took off 5 bases at V and 1 base at J, with 15 bases between the two ends. This CDR3 is CASSLESGGSGNTIYF. CDR3 DNA: TGTGCCAGCAGCCTAGAGAGTGGGGGTTCTGGAAACACCATATATTTT.

The chain uses TRBV13 and TRBJ2-5, with D hard to call. The V gene's germline CDR1 is PRHDT and CDR2 FYEKMQ (reference sequence). The V end lost 1 base, the J end lost 6 bases, and 12 bases lay between the germline ends. This CDR3 contains 14 residues. The DNA of the CDR3 is TGTGCCAGCAGCTTAGTGGTATTCGGAAAGACCCAGTACTTC. This sequence encodes CASSLVVFGKTQYF.

This clonotype was found a few times. The chain combines TRBV29-1 with TRBJ2-7, with TRBD1 matching over 8 bases. Germline V gene sequence: CDR1 SQVTM, CDR2 ANQGSEA. The V and J ends lost 8 bases and 4 bases, in that order; junction bases with no gene match: 10. This CDR3 spans 13 amino acids. CDR3 coding DNA: TGCAGCTTGGTGGACAGGGTGGATTACGAGCAGTACTTC. Protein sequence: CSLVDRVDYEQYF.

This clonotype showed up just once. The gene calls are TRBV28 and TRBJ1-5; tentative D call: TRBD1 (5 bases). The CDR3 spans 16 residues. The V end was cut by 5 bases, the J end by 6 bases, with 20 bases between. Germline V lookup: CDR1 MDHEN, CDR2 SYDVKM. CDR3 loop: CASSLRGGRGGQPQHF. The DNA for the CDR3 is TGTGCCAGCAGTCTCCGGGGAGGACGCGGGGGTCAGCCCCAGCATTTT.

The table lists this clonotype with many counts. The V call is TRBV7-6, the J call TRBJ1-4; perhaps TRBD1 as D (6 bases). This CDR3 has 13 residues. The germline CDR1 and CDR2 sequences are SGHVS and FNYEAQ. Trimming took 2 bases from V and 14 from J, leaving 15 bases between them. CDR3 sequence: CASSLNFPGHLFF. CDR3 nucleotides: TGTGCCAGCAGCTTAAACTTTCCGGGACACCTGTTTTTT.

This clonotype was found many times. This chain joins TRBV4-3 and TRBJ1-1, with 7 bases matching TRBD1. Unmatched junction bases numbered 4, after V lost 2 bases and J lost 4 bases. Germline V gene data show CDR1 as LGHNA and CDR2 as YSLEER. The CDR3 covers 14 residues. The CDR3 protein is CASSQTWDSTEAFF. CDR3 nucleotide sequence: TGCGCCAGCAGCCAAACATGGGACAGCACTGAAGCTTTCTTT.

This clonotype was counted ten times or more. The chain couples TRBV29-1 to TRBJ1-2; D uncertain. Trimming shortened V by 0 bases and J by 12 bases, and 20 bases separated the two germline ends. Germline CDR1 is SQVTM and CDR2 is ANQGSEA. CDR3 length: 14 amino acids. As DNA, the CDR3 is TGCAGCGTTGAAGATCGGGGAACGAGCTCTGGAAACACCTTC. Protein: CSVEDRGTSSGNTF.

This clonotype showed up just a few times. The chain has TRBV19 and TRBJ2-5; 12 bases map to TRBD2. Per the germline V gene, CDR1 is LNHDA and CDR2 is SQIVND (reference sequence). The CDR3 covers 17 residues. Germline trimming cut 0 bases from V and 2 bases from J; bases unmatched to any gene: 4. The DNA of the CDR3 is TGTGCCAGTAGTATAGATCCGACTAGCGGGGGACAAGAGACCCAGTACTTC. It encodes CASSIDPTSGGQETQYF.

For this clonotype: This may be a read error: a much more frequent sequence differs by one nucleotide. The chain uses TRBV20-1 and TRBJ2-5; a possible D gene is TRBD2 (6 bases). There are 16 residues in the CDR3. V was cut by 0 bases and J by 1 base, with 15 bases left in between. Germline V gene data show CDR1 as DFQATT and CDR2 as SNEGSKA (reference sequence). The CDR3 sequence is CSARDISSERQETQYF. CDR3 DNA: TGCAGTGCTAGAGATATTTCTAGCGAGCGCCAAGAGACCCAGTACTTC.

This clonotype was counted a few times. The chain recombines TRBV29-1 with TRBJ1-2; 7 bases match TRBD1. This CDR3 has 13 residues. With 5 bases clipped from V and 5 bases from J, the junction kept 8 bases outside the gene matches. CDR1 and CDR2 from the germline V gene are SQVTM and ANQGSEA. The CDR3 DNA reads TGCAGCGTTCCCACAGGGGTCGGATATGGCTACACCTTC. Translation gives CSVPTGVGYGYTF.

This clonotype was observed many times. The chain combines TRBV6-6 with TRBJ1-6; D may be TRBD1 (5 bases). The CDR3 length is 14 residues. V lost 6 bases, J lost 8 bases, and 14 bases lay in between. CDR1 and CDR2 from the germline V gene are MNHNY and SVGAGI (reference sequence). The CDR3 here is CASSHPPGDSPLHF. CDR3 DNA: TGTGCCAGCAGCCATCCGCCGGGGGATTCACCCCTCCACTTT.

The count of this clonotype is one. The chain employs TRBV7-6 and TRBJ2-5; 12 bases match TRBD2. This CDR3 comprises 17 residues. Germline values: CDR1 SGHVS, CDR2 FNYEAQ. J gave up 1 base and V 5 bases, and 8 bases lay outside the gene matches. The CDR3 sequence: CASSMTSGSPSQETQYF. The CDR3 DNA is TGTGCCAGCAGCATGACTAGCGGGAGCCCGAGCCAAGAGACCCAGTACTTC.

The table lists this clonotype with a few counts. This sequence joins TRBV6-5 and TRBJ1-1; maybe TRBD1 (5 bases). The V end was cut by 2 bases, the J end by 5 bases, with 18 bases between. This CDR3 region has 16 residues. Germline values: CDR1 MNHEY, CDR2 SVGAGI. CDR3 DNA: TGTGCCAGCAGTTACACTCCGGGGGGGGATGGTACTGAAGCTTTCTTT. This codes for CASSYTPGGDGTEAFF.